The 25 T cell receptor beta chains reported below all come from one sample, sequenced in a study of neurological immune-mediated disorders. TCRdb reprocessed the 5' RACE reads with MiXCR, giving one entry per CDR3 protein. Of over 60,000 distinct CDR3 sequences in the sample, under 5.5% were seen once. Sequencing was done on a sample of PBMCs. The receptors stem from a woman between 50 and 59 years old with multiple sclerosis.

This clonotype showed up many times. The V gene is TRBV7-9, the J gene TRBJ2-5, with a possible D match to TRBD2 (5 bases). V lost 2 bases and J 0 bases, leaving 7 bases between the germline ends. The CDR3 contains 14 residues. CDR1 SEHNR and CDR2 FQNEAQ come from the germline V gene (reference sequence). The CDR3 is CASSLTRDQETQYF. The CDR3 nucleotides are TGTGCCAGCAGCTTAACTAGGGACCAAGAGACCCAGTACTTC.

A word on this clonotype: A read error is possible here, since a much larger clone lies one base away. The rearrangement links TRBV5-1 to TRBJ2-2; D not certain. The CDR3 has 15 residues. Between the trimmed V and J ends, which lost 6 bases and 0 bases, there was a span of 12 bases. CDR1 SGHRS and CDR2 YFSETQ come from the germline V gene. CDR3: CASKAPVANTGELFF. The DNA for the CDR3 is TGCGCCAGCAAGGCACCGGTCGCGAACACCGGGGAGCTGTTTTTT.

The sample holds a few counts of this clonotype. This chain connects TRBV7-8 to TRBJ2-7; D call uncertain. The V end was cut by 3 bases, the J end by 1 base, with 7 bases between. CDR1 is SGHVS and CDR2 is FQNEAQ in the germline V gene. CDR3 length: 13 amino acids. DNA for the CDR3: TGTGCCAGCAGCTTCCATGGATCCTACGAGCAGTACGTC. Amino acids: CASSFHGSYEQYV.

This clonotype occurred many times. As DNA, the CDR3 is TGTGCCAGCAGTTATTTGGGGGGGGAGCAGTACTTC. Translation: CASSYLGGEQYF. The V call is TRBV6-6, the J call TRBJ2-7; 7 bases are shared with TRBD2. Per germline, CDR1 MNHNY and CDR2 SVGAGI (reference sequence). The CDR3 sequence is 12 residues long. V dropped 3 bases and J dropped 7; count of bases not matched to a gene: 3.

The sample holds many counts of this clonotype. The rearrangement links TRBV6-6 to TRBJ1-5; the D is unclear. CDR1 is MNHNY, CDR2 SVGAGI, per germline (reference sequence). The CDR3 contains 17 residues. V was shortened by 0 bases and J by 2 bases, with 14 bases between the two germline ends. The CDR3 reads CASSYSISGLGNQPQHF. CDR3 in DNA: TGTGCCAGCAGTTACTCAATCTCCGGGTTAGGCAATCAGCCCCAGCATTTT.

Ten or more counts support this clonotype. The chain carries TRBV2 and TRBJ2-5, with TRBD2 identical over 10 bases. Germline V lookup: CDR1 SNHLY, CDR2 FYNNEI. V gave up 1 base and J gave up 6 bases; unmatched junction bases: 8. The CDR3 consists of 16 residues. This CDR3 reads CASSEGASGGRKTQYF. The CDR3 nucleotides read TGTGCCAGCAGTGAAGGAGCTAGCGGGGGCCGAAAGACCCAGTACTTC.

In this sample, this clonotype turned up a few times. V and J are TRBV6-5 and TRBJ2-2; 8 bases match TRBD2. Germline CDR1 reads MNHEY; CDR2 reads SVGAGI. With 7 bases clipped from V and 5 bases from J, the junction kept 6 bases outside the gene matches. The CDR3 covers 14 residues. The CDR3 DNA reads as TGTGCCAGCACCGGGACTAGTCGGACCGGGGAGCTGTTTTTT. This codes for CASTGTSRTGELFF.

This clonotype was detected a few times. The rearrangement joins TRBV12-3 or TRBV12-4 to TRBJ2-7; D is unresolved. The CDR3 spans 14 residues. The ends were cut back, 2 bases at V and 4 bases at J, with 12 bases in the middle. The CDR3 DNA reads as TGTGCCAGCAGTTTAATGGGAAAAAGTTACGAGCAGTACTTC. Residues: CASSLMGKSYEQYF.

A note on this clonotype: A much larger clone is a single base away; this may be a read error. The genes are TRBV12-5 and TRBJ1-1; no clear D. CDR3 length: 13 amino acids. Germline CDR1 is LGHNT and CDR2 is FRNRAP. With 6 bases removed from V and 6 bases from J, the gap between germline ends came to 14 bases. The CDR3 nucleotides read TGTGCTAGTGGCGGGCAGATGGGAGCTGAAGCTTTCTTT. It encodes CASGGQMGAEAFF.

In this sample, this clonotype turned up many times. The chain combines TRBV12-3 or TRBV12-4 with TRBJ2-7; D ambiguous. The CDR3 spans 12 residues. With 6 bases removed from V and 2 bases from J, the gap between germline ends came to 8 bases. The CDR3 sequence: CASSLNPYEQYF. CDR3 DNA sequence: TGTGCCAGCAGCCTCAACCCCTACGAGCAGTACTTC.

This clonotype was counted ten times or more. The J gene is TRBJ2-1, the V gene TRBV7-8; maybe TRBD1 (5 bases). The CDR3 covers 16 residues. Between the trimmed V and J ends, which lost 5 bases and 3 bases, there was a span of 17 bases. Looked up from germline, CDR1 is SGHVS and CDR2 is FQNEAQ. CDR3 region: CASSQRDSPIYNEQFF. CDR3 sequence (DNA): TGTGCCAGCAGCCAGCGAGACAGTCCTATCTACAATGAGCAGTTCTTC.

This clonotype was observed a few times. The gene calls are TRBV11-2 and TRBJ2-5; a possible D gene is TRBD1 (6 bases). CDR1 is SGHAT, CDR2 FQNNGV, per germline. The V end lost 4 bases, the J end lost 7 bases, and 16 bases lay between the germline ends. This CDR3 region has 14 residues. The CDR3 sequence: CASSSGRETGTQYF. Here the CDR3 DNA reads TGTGCCAGCAGCTCCGGACGAGAGACAGGGACCCAGTACTTC.

This clonotype was seen repeatedly, ten times or more. The chain is built from TRBV20-1 and TRBJ2-3; 8 nucleotides match TRBD2. The CDR3 sequence is 12 residues long. The V and J ends lost 6 bases and 4 bases, in that order; junction bases with no gene match: 3. Germline CDR1 DFQATT, CDR2 SNEGSKA (reference sequence). In DNA, the CDR3 is TGCAGTGCGAGGCGGGGGGCAGATACGCAGTATTTT. Its protein is CSARRGADTQYF.

This clonotype was seen repeatedly, ten times or more. The rearrangement uses TRBV5-1 and TRBJ1-1; D unclear. Germline assignment: CDR1 SGHRS and CDR2 YFSETQ. V dropped 1 base and J dropped 1 base, with 8 bases sitting between them. The CDR3 spans 14 residues. The CDR3 nucleotides are TGCGCCAGCAGCTTGCTTCAGACGAACACTGAAGCTTTCTTT. Encoded protein: CASSLLQTNTEAFF.

This clonotype has ten or more counts. This chain uses TRBV15 with TRBJ2-1; 8 positions match TRBD2. The CDR3 length is 16 residues. The J segment lost 2 bases and the V segment lost 1 base, leaving 4 bases of the junction unmatched. Germline V gives CDR1 LNHNV, CDR2 YYDKDF (reference sequence). CDR3 in amino acids: CATSRVWRGAYNEQFF. CDR3 in DNA: TGTGCCACCAGCAGAGTTTGGCGGGGGGCCTACAATGAGCAGTTCTTC.

This chain uses TRBV20-1 with TRBJ2-7; 7 bases map to TRBD2. This CDR3 has 14 residues. V shed 3 bases and J 3 bases; nucleotides not matched to a gene: 8. Germline V gives CDR1 DFQATT, CDR2 SNEGSKA (reference sequence). CDR3 sequence: CSASPPGGVYEQYF. Here the CDR3 DNA reads TGCAGTGCTAGTCCTCCTGGGGGGGTCTACGAGCAGTACTTC.

This clonotype occurred many times. The genes are TRBV12-3 or TRBV12-4 and TRBJ2-5; the match to TRBD2 covers 10 bases. V gave up 8 bases and J gave up 2 bases; unmatched junction bases: 5. This CDR3 spans 14 amino acids. Here the CDR3 reads CASVGLAEQETQYF. The CDR3 DNA follows: TGTGCCAGCGTCGGACTAGCGGAACAAGAGACCCAGTACTTC.

This clonotype showed up many times. The chain is built from TRBV12-3 or TRBV12-4 and TRBJ1-1; perhaps TRBD1 as D (6 bases). Between the trimmed V and J ends, which lost 5 bases and 1 base, there was a span of 14 bases. The CDR3 contains 15 residues. The CDR3, as DNA: TGTGCCAGCAGTGGGGGATTCAGGGGGAACACTGAAGCTTTCTTT. It encodes CASSGGFRGNTEAFF.

This clonotype showed up many times. The gene calls are TRBV12-3 or TRBV12-4 and TRBJ2-4; either TRBD1 or TRBD2 may supply D (5 bases each). The V end was cut by 3 bases, the J end by 5 bases, with 5 bases between. The CDR3 totals 12 residues. CDR3 sequence reads: CASSLGQNIQYF. The CDR3, as DNA: TGTGCCAGCAGTTTGGGACAAAACATTCAGTACTTC.

This clonotype has ten or more counts. The V and J genes are TRBV18 and TRBJ1-4, with a weak D call TRBD1 (6 bases). In germline, CDR1 is KGHSH, CDR2 LQKENI. This CDR3 is 16 amino acids long. V lost 3 bases and J 2 bases, leaving 13 bases between the germline ends. CDR3 sequence (DNA): TGTGCCAGCTCACCGTCCAGGGGAGGCACTAATGAAAAACTGTTTTTT. Translating gives CASSPSRGGTNEKLFF.

Comments on this clonotype: One base away lies a much larger clone, so this may be a sequencing read error. The rearrangement uses TRBV20-1 and TRBJ2-2; D possibly corresponds to TRBD2 (5 bases). Germline V gives CDR1 DFQATT, CDR2 SNEGSKA (reference sequence). V dropped 2 bases and J dropped 5 bases, with 12 bases sitting between them. This CDR3 region has 14 residues. In nucleotides, the CDR3 is TGCAGTGCTAGATATCCCAGAGGGACCGGGGAGCTGTTTTTT. Translation: CSARYPRGTGELFF.

This clonotype was observed many times. The V gene is TRBV7-9, the J gene TRBJ1-1; D ambiguous. Trimming took off 3 bases at V and 1 base at J, with 9 bases between the two ends. The CDR3 runs 14 residues. The germline V gene has CDR1 SEHNR and CDR2 FQNEAQ (reference sequence). The CDR3 here is CASSLTLGNTEAFF. The CDR3 nucleotides are TGTGCCAGCAGCTTGACTCTAGGGAACACTGAAGCTTTCTTT.

In regard to this clonotype: At one boundary the junction diverges from the germline segment, which might be a read error. The V gene is TRBV7-7, the J gene TRBJ2-5, with D possibly being TRBD2 (5 bases). Germline V gene lookup returns CDR1 SSHAT and CDR2 FNYEAQ (reference sequence). CDR3 length: 14 residues. The CDR3 spells CASSPARTQETQYF. The CDR3 nucleotides read TGTGCTAGCAGCCCGGCCCGGACTCAAGAGACCCAGTACTTC.

The gene calls are TRBV5-6 and TRBJ1-3; no reliable D call. The V gene's germline CDR1 is SGHDT and CDR2 YYEEEE. The CDR3 runs to 11 residues. Trimming took off 4 bases at V and 8 bases at J, with 7 bases between the two ends. DNA for the CDR3: TGTGCCAGCAGCCTCGGAGACACCATATATTTT. The encoded protein is CASSLGDTIYF.

This clonotype came up many times. The chain employs TRBV12-3 or TRBV12-4 and TRBJ2-3, with 7 bases fitting TRBD2. V shed 6 bases and J 1 base; nucleotides not matched to a gene: 4. The CDR3 covers 14 residues. The CDR3 DNA sequence: TGTGCCAGCAGCCGGGACTACGGCACAGATACGCAGTATTTT. It specifies CASSRDYGTDTQYF.